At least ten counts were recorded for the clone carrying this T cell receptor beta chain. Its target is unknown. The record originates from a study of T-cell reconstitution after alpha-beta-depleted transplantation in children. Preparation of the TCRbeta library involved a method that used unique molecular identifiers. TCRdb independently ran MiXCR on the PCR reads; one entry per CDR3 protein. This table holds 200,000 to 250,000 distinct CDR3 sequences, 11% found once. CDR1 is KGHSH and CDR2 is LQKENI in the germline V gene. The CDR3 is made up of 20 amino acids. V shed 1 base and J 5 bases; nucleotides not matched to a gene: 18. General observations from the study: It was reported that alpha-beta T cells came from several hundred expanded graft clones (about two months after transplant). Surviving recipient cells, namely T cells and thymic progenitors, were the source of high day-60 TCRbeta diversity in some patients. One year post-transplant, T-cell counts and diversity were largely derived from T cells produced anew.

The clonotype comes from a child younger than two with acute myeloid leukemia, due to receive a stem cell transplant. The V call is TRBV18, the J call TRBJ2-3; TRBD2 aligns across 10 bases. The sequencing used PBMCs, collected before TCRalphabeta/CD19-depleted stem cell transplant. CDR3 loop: CASSPRGSSLAGAEGDTQYF. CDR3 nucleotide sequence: TGTGCCAGCTCACCACGGGGGTCCTCCCTAGCGGGAGCTGAGGGAGATACGCAGTATTTT. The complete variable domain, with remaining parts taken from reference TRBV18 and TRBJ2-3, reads NAGVMQNPRHLVRRRGQEARLRCSPMKGHSHVYWYRQLPEEGLKFMVYLQKENIIDESGMPKERFSAEFPKEGPSILRIQQVVRGDSAAYFCASSPRGSSLAGAEGDTQYFGPGTRLTVL.